The clone carrying this T cell receptor (beta chain) was picked up a small number of times. Its antigen is undetermined. The sample belongs to a study of CD8 T cells in ankylosing spondylitis. General study findings and limits: A motif of roughly eight highly homologous TCR beta variants was seen as apparently characteristic of ankylosing spondylitis blood. With a CD8+ phenotype, disease-linked clones were relatively rare in peripheral blood. Researchers reportedly found disease-linked clones significantly enriched in matched ankylosing spondylitis synovial fluid.

Molecular-barcoded quantitative 5'-RACE produced these TCR beta libraries. TCRdb itself ran the 5' RACE reads through MiXCR, one entry per CDR3 protein. In the table there are a few hundred thousand distinct CDR3 sequences, 15% to 20% of which are singletons. This CDR3 spans 15 amino acids. Deletions cut 1 base from V and 7 bases from J, with 14 bases between. The germline gives CDR1 LGHNA, CDR2 YSLEER. The clonotype comes from a male donor with ankylosing spondylitis or in good health (not recorded which). The chain uses TRBV4-3 and TRBJ2-1; the D gene is possibly TRBD2 (6 bases). Sequencing used blood, either unsorted or a sorted T cell fraction (not recorded which). The CDR3 here is CASSQASGVLNEQFF. CDR3 nucleotides: TGCGCCAGCAGCCAAGCTTCGGGAGTGTTGAATGAGCAGTTCTTC.